The 29 T cell receptor beta chains reported below all come from one sample, sequenced in a study of T cell responses to AZD1222 COVID-19 vaccine. The data were produced by immunoSEQ multiplex PCR, yet TCRdb's version contains in-frame clones alone and is incomplete. This sample has about 220,000 clones, with about 92% found just once. Specimen: peripheral blood, collected on day 0 of MenACWY control vaccination. These TCRs come from an adult in good health.

The rearrangement uses TRBV3-1 (or the pseudogene TRBV3-2) and TRBJ1-1; tentative D call: TRBD1 (6 bases). V was shortened by 4 bases and J by 4 bases, with 13 bases between the two germline ends. The CDR3 runs to 14 residues. Germline V gene lookup returns CDR1 LGHDT and CDR2 YNNKEL (reference sequence). CDR3 DNA: TGTGCCAGCAGCCCGGGACACGAGGGCACTGAAGCTTTCTTT. It yields the protein CASSPGHEGTEAFF.

Note on this clone: The same CDR3 also results from other DNA sequences found in this sample. The chain employs TRBV4-2 and TRBJ2-7; the D gene is possibly TRBD2 (6 bases). Germline V lookup: CDR1 LGHNA, CDR2 YNFKEQ. V lost 1 base and J lost 0, with 7 bases in between. The length of the CDR3 is 14 residues. CDR3 bases: TGTGCCAGCAGCCAAGGGGGACTCTCCTACGAGCAGTACTTC. It is translated as CASSQGGLSYEQYF.

V is TRBV6-6 and J is TRBJ2-7, with D hard to call. Per the germline V gene, CDR1 is MNHNY and CDR2 is SVGAGI (reference sequence). The CDR3 is 13 amino acids. V was cut by 0 bases and J by 6 bases, with 9 bases left in between. The CDR3 region is CASSYSGSGEQYF. DNA of the CDR3: TGTGCCAGCAGTTACTCCGGGTCGGGCGAGCAGTACTTC.

The CDR3 protein is CASSPSQGAGNTIYF. Written as DNA, the CDR3 is TGTGCCAGCTCACCGAGTCAGGGGGCTGGAAACACCATATATTTT. This sequence joins TRBV18 and TRBJ1-3; 7 bases line up with TRBD1. The CDR3 contains 15 residues. Germline V gives CDR1 KGHSH, CDR2 LQKENI. V was clipped by 3 bases and J by 2 bases; unmatched bases: 4.

The chain uses TRBV18 and TRBJ1-1; weak D call: TRBD1 (5 bases). From germline, CDR1 is KGHSH and CDR2 LQKENI. This CDR3 has 17 residues. V lost 1 base, J lost 4 bases, and 19 bases lay in between. The CDR3 sequence: CASSPRVVGGSGTEAFF. For the CDR3, the DNA is TGTGCCAGCTCACCACGTGTCGTTGGGGGGTCTGGCACTGAAGCTTTCTTT.

The chain carries TRBV15 and TRBJ2-1; 12 nucleotides align to TRBD1. CDR1 and CDR2 from the germline V gene are LNHNV and YYDKDF (reference sequence). Trimming at V came to 1 base and at J to 7 bases, leaving 5 bases not matched to a gene. The CDR3 has 16 amino acids. CDR3 nucleotides: TGTGCCACCAGCAGAGGGGACAGGGGGCCTGGGAATGAGCAGTTCTTC. Protein: CATSRGDRGPGNEQFF. Filled out from reference TRBV15 and TRBJ2-1, the complete variable domain reads DAMVIQNPRYQVTQFGKPVTLSCSQTLNHNVMYWYQQKSSQAPKLLFHYYDKDFNNEADTPDNFQSRRPNTSFCFLDIRSPGLGDTAMYLCATSRGDRGPGNEQFFGPGTRLTVL.

CDR3 in DNA: TGTGCCAGCAGTCCCCGGACTGCCTACCCTCCCACAGATACGCAGTATTTT. It encodes CASSPRTAYPPTDTQYF. The rearrangement uses TRBV28 and TRBJ2-3, with D possibly being TRBD2 (5 bases). Trimming took off 5 bases at V and 2 bases at J, with 20 bases between the two ends. The CDR3 totals 17 residues. Germline lookup yields CDR1 MDHEN and CDR2 SYDVKM.

The V gene is TRBV28, the J gene TRBJ1-2, with 10 bases lining up with TRBD1. The junction had 11 bases not matched to a gene; V was cut back by 3 bases and J by 4 bases. The CDR3 covers 17 residues. Germline lookup yields CDR1 MDHEN and CDR2 SYDVKM. CDR3 in amino acids: CASSFPRTGGTSYGYTF. The CDR3 DNA reads as TGTGCCAGCAGTTTTCCTAGGACAGGGGGAACTTCCTATGGCTACACCTTC.

This clone has just one count. The V and J genes are TRBV20-1 and TRBJ2-7; D not resolved. The ends were cut back, 6 bases at V and 3 bases at J, with 9 bases in the middle. CDR1 and CDR2 from the germline V gene are DFQATT and SNEGSKA (reference sequence). This CDR3 is built from 11 residues. Here the CDR3 DNA reads TGCAGTGCGCAAGGCGACTACGAGCAGTACTTC. Its protein is CSAQGDYEQYF.

The rearrangement joins TRBV7-2 to TRBJ1-1; D call uncertain. The germline CDR1 and CDR2 sequences are SGHTA and FQGNSA. The CDR3 spans 11 residues. V was clipped by 8 bases and J by 1 base, with 5 bases between them. The CDR3 bases are TGTGCCAGCTGGGGGAACACTGAAGCTTTCTTT. It is translated as CASWGNTEAFF.

The genes are TRBV5-6 and TRBJ2-5, with 8 bases lining up with TRBD1. Germline loops: CDR1 SGHDT, CDR2 YYEEEE. This CDR3 has 16 amino acids. The junction had 8 bases not matched to a gene; V was cut back by 2 bases and J by 2 bases. CDR3: CASSFPRTGLQETQYF. In DNA form, the CDR3 reads TGTGCCAGCAGCTTCCCCCGGACAGGGCTACAAGAGACCCAGTACTTC.

The chain joins TRBV29-1 to TRBJ1-1; unclear D gene. CDR1 and CDR2 from the germline V gene are SQVTM and ANQGSEA. V was clipped by 6 bases and J by 6 bases, with 17 bases between them. CDR3 length: 13 residues. The CDR3 is CSVSGLWAAEAFF. The CDR3 region has the DNA TGCAGCGTGTCGGGCCTGTGGGCCGCTGAAGCTTTCTTT.

V is TRBV11-2 and J is TRBJ1-6; D unclear. The CDR3 totals 12 residues. Germline CDR1 SGHAT, CDR2 FQNNGV. The V end lost 4 bases, the J end lost 10 bases, and 8 bases lay between the germline ends. The CDR3 spells CASSSRISPLHF. In DNA form, the CDR3 reads TGTGCCAGCAGCTCCAGGATCTCACCCCTCCACTTT.

The chain is built from TRBV20-1 and TRBJ1-5; D is unclear. Germline CDR1 DFQATT, CDR2 SNEGSKA (reference sequence). The CDR3 consists of 11 residues. Trimming stripped 0 bases from V and 8 bases from J, with 5 bases between. CDR3 region: CSARDGEPQHF. CDR3 DNA: TGCAGTGCTAGAGACGGGGAGCCCCAGCATTTT.

The chain joins TRBV21-1 to TRBJ1-4. TRBV21-1 is listed as a pseudogene. CDR3 size: 15 residues. The CDR3 sequence: CASSKSGGTNEKLFF. The CDR3 DNA reads as TGTGCCAGCAGCAAATCGGGGGGCACTAATGAAAAACTGTTTTTT.

The V gene is TRBV12-3 or TRBV12-4, the J gene TRBJ1-6; TRBD1 is a possible D gene (6 bases). Trimming left V 5 bases short and J 11 bases short, with 10 bases between. The CDR3 spans 12 residues. CDR3 nucleotide sequence: TGTGCCAGCAGTCAGGGGACCGCACCCCTCCACTTT. Amino acid sequence: CASSQGTAPLHF.

V gene TRBV18 combines with J gene TRBJ1-4; D is unresolved. This CDR3 is built from 14 residues. Germline CDR1 and CDR2: KGHSH and LQKENI. V was shortened by 5 bases and J by 0 bases, with 7 bases between the two germline ends. CDR3 nucleotide sequence: TGTGCCAGCTCAAGAACAACAACTAATGAAAAACTGTTTTTT. Amino acids: CASSRTTTNEKLFF.

This rearrangement joins TRBV18 to TRBJ2-7; 11 bases are shared with TRBD1. This CDR3 is 15 amino acids long. V shed 2 bases and J 4 bases; nucleotides not matched to a gene: 4. Germline loops: CDR1 KGHSH, CDR2 LQKENI. The CDR3 bases are TGTGCCAGCTCACCAGGGACAGGGGGAAGGTACGAGCAGTACTTC. Its protein product is CASSPGTGGRYEQYF. Complete variable domain (other parts from reference TRBV18 and TRBJ2-7): NAGVMQNPRHLVRRRGQEARLRCSPMKGHSHVYWYRQLPEEGLKFMVYLQKENIIDESGMPKERFSAEFPKEGPSILRIQQVVRGDSAAYFCASSPGTGGRYEQYFGPGTRLTVT.

This chain connects TRBV5-1 to TRBJ1-3; maybe TRBD1 (5 bases). This CDR3 comprises 13 residues. Trimming left V 4 bases short and J 13 bases short, with 18 bases between. CDR1 is SGHRS, CDR2 YFSETQ, per germline. CDR3 protein: CASSGDSWGTIYF. The CDR3 DNA is TGCGCCAGCAGCGGGGACTCCTGGGGCACTATATATTTT.

The count of this clone is one. The V call is TRBV6-1, the J call TRBJ2-5, with 7 bases that match TRBD1. V lost 1 base, J lost 14 bases, and 13 bases stayed unmatched. This CDR3 is built from 14 residues. Germline CDR1 reads MNHNS; CDR2 reads SASEGT. The CDR3 bases are TGTGCCAGCAGTGAAGTACAGGGGTGGGAGACACGATACTTC. As protein: CASSEVQGWETRYF.

The chain has TRBV25-1 and TRBJ1-6; no definite D call. V gave up 6 bases and J gave up 8 bases, with 11 bases separating them. CDR1 is MGHDK and CDR2 is SYGVNS in the germline V gene. CDR3 size: 13 residues. The CDR3 DNA follows: TGTGCCAGCAGGACTTCAGCGGATTCACCCCTCCACTTT. As protein: CASRTSADSPLHF.

The chain employs TRBV5-1 and TRBJ1-6; D ambiguous. This CDR3 is 14 amino acids long. Germline V gene lookup returns CDR1 SGHRS and CDR2 YFSETQ. V lost 4 bases and J lost 7, with 12 bases in between. CDR3 nucleotide sequence: TGCGCCAGCAGCCCCACTGCGTCAAATTCACCCCTCCACTTT. As protein: CASSPTASNSPLHF. The full variable domain, completed using reference TRBV5-1 and TRBJ1-6, is KAGVTQTPRYLIKTRGQQVTLSCSPISGHRSVSWYQQTPGQGLQFLFEYFSETQRNKGNFPGRFSGRQFSNSRSEMNVSTLELGDSALYLCASSPTASNSPLHFGNGTRLTVT.

The chain links TRBV19 to TRBJ1-2; no firm D call. V lost 1 base and J 1 base, leaving 10 bases between the germline ends. CDR1 is LNHDA and CDR2 is SQIVND in the germline V gene (reference sequence). The CDR3 totals 15 residues. The CDR3 DNA follows: TGTGCCAGTAGTATAGGGCAACTAAATAACTATGGCTACACCTTC. As protein: CASSIGQLNNYGYTF.

V usage is TRBV30 and J usage is TRBJ1-5; maybe TRBD1 (6 bases). Trimming removed 4 bases at V and 2 bases at J, with 12 bases between. The V gene's germline CDR1 is GTSNPN and CDR2 SVGIG (reference sequence). This CDR3 has 14 residues. CDR3 nucleotide sequence: TGTGCCTGGAATTTGTGGGGGCGCAATCAGCCCCAGCATTTT. It codes for CAWNLWGRNQPQHF.

This clone was counted between two and nine times. In DNA, the CDR3 is TGCGCCAGCAGCCTGGGACGGGATTTTAATGAAAAACTGTTTTTT. Protein product: CASSLGRDFNEKLFF. The chain uses TRBV5-1 and TRBJ1-4; D might be TRBD1 (5 bases). V was cut by 4 bases and J by 4 bases, with 14 bases left in between. The CDR3 sequence is 15 residues long. CDR1 SGHRS and CDR2 YFSETQ come from the germline V gene.

The chain employs TRBV5-4 and TRBJ1-3; TRBD1 is a possible D gene (5 bases). CDR1 SGHNT and CDR2 YYREEE come from the germline V gene (reference sequence). The CDR3 has 13 amino acids. Trimming took off 1 base at V and 8 bases at J, with 10 bases between the two ends. CDR3 nucleotides: TGTGCCAGCAGCTTGCCAGGGAGGGACACCATATATTTT. Translating gives CASSLPGRDTIYF.

This sequence joins TRBV3-1 (or the pseudogene TRBV3-2) and TRBJ2-5; D call uncertain. Germline CDR1 is LGHDT and CDR2 is YNNKEL (reference sequence). The V gene lost 1 base and the J gene lost 5 bases, with 2 bases spanning the gap. This CDR3 spans 11 amino acids. CDR3: CASSQVETQYF. The CDR3 nucleotides read TGTGCCAGCAGCCAAGTGGAGACCCAGTACTTC.

The chain joins TRBV2 to TRBJ1-1; 11 nucleotides line up with TRBD1. Germline-derived CDR1 and CDR2 are SNHLY and FYNNEI. J lost 2 bases, V lost 3 bases, and 5 bases had no gene match. This CDR3 region has 16 residues. CDR3 in DNA: TGTGCCAGCAGTGACCCGGGACAGGGGGTTAACACTGAAGCTTTCTTT. This sequence encodes CASSDPGQGVNTEAFF.

This clone was recorded only once. The chain links TRBV19 to TRBJ1-1; TRBD1 aligns across 9 bases. The V segment lost 7 bases and the J segment 2 bases; nucleotides outside the gene matches: 11. Per the germline V gene, CDR1 is LNHDA and CDR2 is SQIVND (reference sequence). The CDR3 extends over 16 amino acids. The CDR3 loop is CASTPMDRGTNTEAFF. CDR3 nucleotide sequence: TGTGCCAGTACTCCAATGGACAGGGGAACAAACACTGAAGCTTTCTTT. Full variable domain (outside the CDR3, taken from reference TRBV19 and TRBJ1-1): DGGITQSPKYLFRKEGQNVTLSCEQNLNHDAMYWYRQDPGQGLRLIYYSQIVNDFQKGDIAEGYSVSREKKESFPLTVTSAQKNPTAFYLCASTPMDRGTNTEAFFGQGTRLTVV.